These 31 T cell receptor beta chains came from one sample sequenced in a study of shared T cell receptors in the human thymus. Method: immunoSEQ multiplex PCR; TCRdb's copy keeps in-frame clones and lacks some. The sample consists of hundreds of thousands of clones, around 85% of them appearing once. This sample also appeared in a second study, on human thymus T cells.

Material: thymocytes. The source is a girl under three years old with a congenital heart defect.

This clone was picked up a small number of times. The genes are TRBV15 and TRBJ1-1; D is unclear. V was shortened by 2 bases and J by 8 bases, with 9 bases between the two germline ends. The germline V gene has CDR1 LNHNV and CDR2 YYDKDF (reference sequence). This CDR3 region has 12 residues. The CDR3 here is CATSRTAGEAFF. Written as DNA, the CDR3 is TGTGCCACCAGCAGAACAGCCGGAGAAGCTTTCTTT.

This clone was counted once. This chain joins TRBV27 and TRBJ1-1, with D perhaps matching TRBD1 (6 bases). The CDR3 extends over 14 amino acids. Germline-derived CDR1 and CDR2 are MNHEY and SMNVEV (reference sequence). V lost 5 bases and J 1 base, leaving 11 bases between the germline ends. In DNA, the CDR3 is TGTGCCAGCAGTCCGAGGGGGAGGAACACTGAAGCTTTCTTT. Protein product: CASSPRGRNTEAFF.

The J gene is TRBJ1-2, the V gene TRBV28; 8 nucleotides align to TRBD1. Germline values: CDR1 MDHEN, CDR2 SYDVKM. The length of the CDR3 is 14 residues. Germline trimming cut 5 bases from V and 8 bases from J; bases unmatched to any gene: 10. The chain's CDR3 is CASSRTGTGYGYTF. As DNA, the CDR3 is TGTGCCAGCAGTCGTACCGGGACAGGATACGGCTACACCTTC.

The J gene is TRBJ1-5, the V gene TRBV4-3, with D uncertain. Trimming removed 1 base from V and 6 bases from J, with 10 bases in between. This CDR3 has 14 amino acids. The germline V gene has CDR1 LGHNA and CDR2 YSLEER. The CDR3 here is CASSQGTGGQPQHF. Written as DNA, the CDR3 is TGCGCCAGCAGCCAAGGTACGGGAGGTCAGCCCCAGCATTTT.

The chain joins TRBV6-5 to TRBJ1-4, with TRBD1 matching over 10 bases. CDR1 MNHEY and CDR2 SVGAGI come from the germline V gene. The junction had 7 bases not matched to a gene; V was cut back by 6 bases and J by 6 bases. This CDR3 is 15 amino acids long. This CDR3 reads CASSSGQGDYEKLFF. As DNA, the CDR3 is TGTGCCAGCAGCTCTGGACAGGGGGACTATGAAAAACTGTTTTTT.

This clone was found once. The chain employs TRBV5-4 and TRBJ1-1; a possible D gene is TRBD1 (5 bases). Germline lookup yields CDR1 SGHNT and CDR2 YYREEE (reference sequence). V was trimmed by 0 bases and J by 5 bases, leaving 11 bases between them. The CDR3 is 14 residues long. The CDR3 spells CASSLGVRGTEAFF. CDR3 bases: TGTGCCAGCAGCTTGGGGGTCCGGGGGACTGAAGCTTTCTTT.

This clone showed up just once. The V call is TRBV2, the J call TRBJ2-7; 8 bases fit TRBD2. V was pared by 8 bases and J by 2 bases, with 5 bases of the junction left unmatched. Looked up from germline, CDR1 is SNHLY and CDR2 is FYNNEI. The CDR3 sequence is 13 residues long. The CDR3 reads CASRGGHAYEQYF. The CDR3 DNA sequence: TGTGCCAGCCGGGGGGGGCACGCCTACGAGCAGTACTTC. Using reference TRBV2 and TRBJ2-7 for the parts outside the CDR3, the full variable domain is EPEVTQTPSHQVTQMGQEVILRCVPISNHLYFYWYRQILGQKVEFLVSFYNNEISEKSEIFDDQFSVERPDGSNFTLKIRSTKLEDSAMYFCASRGGHAYEQYFGPGTRLTVT.

In its sample, this clone was seen once. The chain uses TRBV6-5 and TRBJ1-6; possibly TRBD1 for D (5 bases). Deletions cut 6 bases from V and 8 bases from J, with 14 bases between. Looked up from germline, CDR1 is MNHEY and CDR2 is SVGAGI. The CDR3 contains 14 residues. This CDR3 is CASRPGDSHSPLHF. DNA of the CDR3: TGTGCCAGCAGACCGGGAGACAGCCATTCACCCCTCCACTTT.

This rearrangement joins TRBV11-3 to TRBJ1-3; TRBD1 matches 8 bases. Trimming at V came to 6 bases and at J to 4 bases, leaving 8 bases not matched to a gene. CDR1 SGHNT and CDR2 YENEEA come from the germline V gene. The CDR3 is made up of 15 amino acids. The CDR3 protein is CASSLQGATGNTIYF. CDR3 nucleotide sequence: TGTGCCAGCAGTCTGCAGGGGGCAACAGGAAACACCATATATTTT.

As DNA, the CDR3 is TGTGCCAGCAGTTACAACCCTAGAGCCGGGGCCAACGTCCTGACTTTC. Translated, it gives CASSYNPRAGANVLTF. This chain connects TRBV6-5 to TRBJ2-6; D is uncertain. Germline CDR1 MNHEY, CDR2 SVGAGI. The CDR3 length is 16 residues. The V gene lost 2 bases and the J gene lost 4 bases, with 12 bases spanning the gap.

This chain uses TRBV5-1 with TRBJ2-7; 7 bases fit TRBD1. The CDR3 loop spans 16 amino acids. Germline values: CDR1 SGHRS, CDR2 YFSETQ. V lost 2 bases to trimming and J lost 0 bases; unmatched junction nucleotides: 8. The chain's CDR3 is CASSFKGDRSSYEQYF. The CDR3 DNA follows: TGCGCCAGCAGCTTCAAGGGGGACAGATCCTCCTACGAGCAGTACTTC.

V gene TRBV5-8 combines with J gene TRBJ1-1; D not certain. The CDR3 contains 14 residues. In germline, CDR1 is SGHTS, CDR2 YDEGEE. V lost 1 base and J lost 0, with 7 bases in between. The CDR3 region is CASSLHRLNTEAFF. DNA of the CDR3: TGTGCCAGCAGCTTGCACAGACTGAACACTGAAGCTTTCTTT.

This clone was observed once. The V gene is TRBV5-1, the J gene TRBJ1-1, with D unclear. This CDR3 contains 13 residues. V was trimmed by 4 bases and J by 7 bases, leaving 14 bases between them. Germline V gene data show CDR1 as SGHRS and CDR2 as YFSETQ. The CDR3 nucleotides read TGCGCCAGCAGCCGCGAGCTTCCTAGTGAAGCTTTCTTT. Protein sequence: CASSRELPSEAFF.

The gene calls are TRBV6-5 and TRBJ1-5; D call uncertain. The V and J ends lost 0 bases and 5 bases respectively, with 8 bases between them. Germline CDR1 MNHEY, CDR2 SVGAGI. The CDR3 totals 14 residues. This CDR3 is CASSYSGPDQPQHF. The DNA for the CDR3 is TGTGCCAGCAGTTACTCCGGTCCGGATCAGCCCCAGCATTTT.

The chain couples TRBV9 to TRBJ1-6; D is perhaps TRBD1 (5 bases). Germline V lookup: CDR1 SGDLS, CDR2 YYNGEE. The CDR3 spans 14 residues. Trimming shortened V by 3 bases and J by 7 bases, and 11 bases separated the two germline ends. CDR3 in DNA: TGTGCCAGCAGCGGACAGTACGGGAATTCACCCCTCCACTTT. This sequence encodes CASSGQYGNSPLHF.

Only one count was recorded for this clone. The CDR3 DNA follows: TGTGCCAGCAGCCCTAAGACTACCGGGACAGGGTCCAACTGCTATGGCTACACCTTC. This gives the protein CASSPKTTGTGSNCYGYTF. V and J are TRBV5-4 and TRBJ1-2; 9 nucleotides match TRBD1. CDR1 and CDR2 (germline): SGHNT, YYREEE (reference sequence). J was trimmed by 4 bases and V by 4 bases; bases with no gene match: 20. There are 19 residues in the CDR3.

The chain links TRBV5-4 to TRBJ1-1, with TRBD1 matching over 9 bases. Germline V lookup: CDR1 SGHNT, CDR2 YYREEE (reference sequence). The V and J ends lost 3 bases and 1 base, in that order; junction bases with no gene match: 7. The length of the CDR3 is 16 residues. The CDR3 spells CASSCRQGGQNTEAFF. In nucleotides, the CDR3 is TGTGCCAGCAGCTGCCGACAGGGGGGACAGAACACTGAAGCTTTCTTT.

In DNA, the CDR3 is TGTGCCAGCAGTTTATCGGGCAGGGAAGTAGATGAAAAACTGTTTTTT. Translating it yields CASSLSGREVDEKLFF. This rearrangement joins TRBV27 to TRBJ1-4; tentatively, D is TRBD1 (5 bases). The V end was cut by 0 bases, the J end by 6 bases, with 14 bases between. Germline assignment: CDR1 MNHEY and CDR2 SMNVEV (reference sequence). The CDR3 has 16 residues.

The genes are TRBV2 and TRBJ2-1; TRBD2 agrees at 13 bases. This CDR3 is 16 amino acids long. V dropped 4 bases and J dropped 4; count of bases not matched to a gene: 4. CDR1 is SNHLY and CDR2 is FYNNEI in the germline V gene. The CDR3 bases are TGTGCCAGCAGTGCGACTAGCGGGGGGCATTACAATGAGCAGTTCTTC. Protein product: CASSATSGGHYNEQFF.

There are a few counts of this clone. V usage is TRBV6-5 and J usage is TRBJ2-1; TRBD1 matches at 11 bases. The CDR3 contains 16 residues. In germline, CDR1 is MNHEY, CDR2 SVGAGI. V was clipped by 0 bases and J by 4 bases; unmatched bases: 2. CDR3 sequence reads: CASSYSGTGGYNEQFF. CDR3 DNA sequence: TGTGCCAGCAGTTACTCCGGGACAGGGGGTTACAATGAGCAGTTCTTC.

The genes are TRBV7-4 and TRBJ1-2; 8 bases agree with TRBD1. CDR3 length equals 14 residues. With 3 bases clipped from V and 0 bases from J, the junction kept 0 bases outside the gene matches. Germline CDR1 and CDR2: SGHVT and SQSDAQ. The chain's CDR3 is CASSLTGANYGYTF. The CDR3 nucleotides are TGTGCCAGCAGCTTGACAGGGGCTAACTATGGCTACACCTTC.

The V call is TRBV4-2, the J call TRBJ2-7; TRBD2 aligns across 7 bases. With 1 base clipped from V and 4 bases from J, the junction kept 10 bases outside the gene matches. This CDR3 is 16 amino acids long. The V gene's germline CDR1 is LGHNA and CDR2 YNFKEQ. CDR3 sequence: CASSQGSSGANYEQYF. CDR3 in DNA: TGTGCCAGCAGCCAAGGGTCCAGCGGGGCGAATTACGAGCAGTACTTC.

This clone was recorded a few times. In DNA, the CDR3 is TGCGCCAGCAGCCAAACAGGGCGGAATTCACCCCTCCACTTT. As protein: CASSQTGRNSPLHF. The chain couples TRBV4-3 to TRBJ1-6; TRBD1 is a possible D gene (6 bases). Trimming shortened V by 2 bases and J by 7 bases, and 9 bases separated the two germline ends. This CDR3 has 14 residues. CDR1 is LGHNA, CDR2 YSLEER, per germline.

The chain carries TRBV6-6 and TRBJ1-4, with D possibly matching TRBD1 (6 bases). This CDR3 region has 14 residues. CDR1 is MNHNY, CDR2 SVGAGI, per germline (reference sequence). Trimming cost V 6 bases and J 4 bases, with 12 bases left between them. CDR3 sequence (DNA): TGTGCCAGCAGAACACAGGGAAGTAATGAAAAACTGTTTTTT. This sequence encodes CASRTQGSNEKLFF.

V and J are TRBV9 and TRBJ2-5; 9 bases agree with TRBD2. Germline CDR1 reads SGDLS; CDR2 reads YYNGEE. The CDR3 totals 16 residues. J gave up 1 base and V 3 bases, and 7 bases lay outside the gene matches. The CDR3 spells CASSGQLAGSQETQYF. Here the CDR3 DNA reads TGTGCCAGCAGCGGACAGCTAGCGGGGTCCCAAGAGACCCAGTACTTC.

This chain uses TRBV30 with TRBJ1-1, with D maybe TRBD1 (5 bases). The CDR3 sequence is 16 residues long. Germline CDR1 reads GTSNPN; CDR2 reads SVGIG (reference sequence). Trimming removed 7 bases from V and 5 bases from J, with 26 bases in between. The CDR3 loop is CASTLGQGEWWTEAFF. CDR3 DNA sequence: TGTGCCTCTACACTGGGGCAGGGTGAGTGGTGGACTGAAGCTTTCTTT.

The chain has TRBV28 and TRBJ1-1; 7 bases are shared with TRBD1. The V gene end was trimmed by 5 bases and the J gene end by 10 bases; junction bases not matched to a gene: 22. Germline CDR1 is MDHEN and CDR2 is SYDVKM. CDR3 length equals 17 residues. The CDR3 bases are TGTGCCAGCAGTCTCTATCGGACAACCCCCAGCGAGGGGGCAGCTTTCTTT. Translating gives CASSLYRTTPSEGAAFF.

This clone was recorded once. The chain is built from TRBV7-9 and TRBJ1-6; no definite D call. With 4 bases removed from V and 9 bases from J, the gap between germline ends came to 7 bases. Germline lookup yields CDR1 SEHNR and CDR2 FQNEAQ (reference sequence). The CDR3 consists of 12 residues. CDR3 bases: TGTGCCAGCAGCTCAGAGGGTTCACCCCTCCACTTT. Translating gives CASSSEGSPLHF.

This clone was seen only once. The rearrangement links TRBV6-1 to TRBJ2-5, with a weak D call TRBD2 (6 bases). The CDR3 spans 15 residues. Trimming stripped 2 bases from V and 2 bases from J, with 12 bases between. Germline V gene sequence: CDR1 MNHNS, CDR2 SASEGT. In DNA, the CDR3 is TGTGCCAGCAGTGAATGCGGGAATGGACAAGAGACCCAGTACTTC. Protein: CASSECGNGQETQYF.

A word on this clone: One end of the junction varies from germline; a read error may be responsible. The same CDR3 arises from other DNA sequences in this sample as well. The rearrangement links TRBV13 to TRBJ1-6; D is possibly TRBD1 (5 bases). The CDR3 extends over 15 amino acids. CDR1 and CDR2 from the germline V gene are PRHDT and FYEKMQ (reference sequence). The CDR3 here is CASSLGSGNDSPLHF. The DNA of the CDR3 is TGCGCCAGCAGCTTAGGTTCAGGGAATGATTCACCCCTCCACTTT.

The chain combines TRBV13 with TRBJ1-1; no clear D gene. V lost 0 bases, J lost 4 bases, and 6 bases lay in between. The CDR3 loop spans 13 amino acids. The germline CDR1 and CDR2 sequences are PRHDT and FYEKMQ (reference sequence). This CDR3 is CASSLGRSTEAFF. For the CDR3, the DNA is TGTGCCAGCAGCTTAGGGAGAAGCACTGAAGCTTTCTTT.